This is a list of T cell receptor beta chains from one sample in a study of blood T cell repertoires in COVID-19. The table came from immunoSEQ multiplex PCR; TCRdb's copy has only in-frame clones and leaves some out. Of 150,000 to 200,000 clones in the sample, 84% were seen once. Sample: peripheral blood. These receptors all come from a woman between 70 and 85 years old with COVID-19, enrolled during active disease. The CDR3 runs from the conserved cysteine through the conserved F or W. The D gene is left open where the match is weak. Clone size, where shown, is once, few, many, or a class for clones that have expanded.

j_gene: TRBJ1-5; v_gene: TRBV15; d_gene: TRBD1; abundance: .; CDR3aa: CATSRRGGGGSNQPQHF; CDR3nt: TGTGCCACCAGCAGACGGGGCGGAGGGGGCTCGAATCAGCCCCAGCATTTT
j_gene: TRBJ1-2; v_gene: TRBV28; d_gene: TRBD1; abundance: .; CDR3aa: CASSALTGDYGYTF; CDR3nt: TGTGCCAGCAGTGCTTTGACAGGGGACTATGGCTACACCTTC
j_gene: TRBJ2-2; v_gene: TRBV5-4; d_gene: TRBD2; abundance: .; CDR3aa: CASSLRLAGVWTGELFF; CDR3nt: TGTGCCAGCAGCTTACGACTAGCGGGAGTCTGGACCGGGGAGCTGTTTTTT
j_gene: TRBJ1-1; v_gene: TRBV25-1; d_gene: TRBD1; abundance: .; CDR3aa: CASGTAEAFF; CDR3nt: TGTGCCAGCGGGACAGCCGAAGCTTTCTTT
j_gene: TRBJ2-1; v_gene: TRBV9; d_gene: TRBD2; abundance: once; CDR3aa: CASSVLGGSSYNEQFF; CDR3nt: TGTGCCAGCAGCGTGCTGGGAGGGAGCTCCTACAATGAGCAGTTCTTC
j_gene: TRBJ2-1; v_gene: TRBV7-2; d_gene: TRBD2; abundance: .; CDR3aa: CASSKTSGMYEQFF; CDR3nt: TGTGCCAGCAGCAAGACTAGCGGGATGTATGAGCAGTTCTTC
j_gene: TRBJ2-5; v_gene: TRBV25-1; d_gene: .; abundance: .; CDR3aa: CASSQRGTQETQYF; CDR3nt: TGTGCCAGCAGTCAAAGGGGGACACAAGAGACCCAGTACTTC
j_gene: TRBJ2-7; v_gene: TRBV5-5; d_gene: .; abundance: .; CDR3aa: CASSLAGGTTYEQYF; CDR3nt: TGTGCCAGCAGCTTGGCAGGAGGAACGACCTACGAGCAGTACTTC
j_gene: TRBJ2-3; v_gene: TRBV5-1; d_gene: TRBD2; abundance: .; CDR3aa: CASSLLAGGKGVQDTQYF; CDR3nt: TGCGCCAGCAGTTTACTAGCGGGAGGGAAGGGGGTCCAAGATACGCAGTATTTT
j_gene: TRBJ2-2; v_gene: TRBV19; d_gene: TRBD2; abundance: .; CDR3aa: CASSDSGGVVGELFF; CDR3nt: TGTGCCAGTAGCGATAGCGGGGGGGTCGTCGGGGAGCTGTTTTTT
j_gene: TRBJ2-7; v_gene: TRBV25-1; d_gene: .; abundance: .; CDR3aa: CASSASRNEQYF; CDR3nt: TGTGCCAGCAGTGCCTCGAGGAACGAGCAGTACTTC
j_gene: TRBJ1-2; v_gene: TRBV28; d_gene: .; abundance: .; CDR3aa: CASLYQGKGYTF; CDR3nt: TGTGCCAGCCTATACCAGGGGAAAGGCTACACCTTC
j_gene: TRBJ1-5; v_gene: TRBV28; d_gene: .; abundance: few; CDR3aa: CASSERSHQPQHF; CDR3nt: TGTGCCAGCAGTGAGAGGTCCCATCAGCCCCAGCATTTT
j_gene: TRBJ1-3; v_gene: TRBV29-1; d_gene: .; abundance: .; CDR3aa: CSVRATALSGNTIYF; CDR3nt: TGCAGCGTCCGAGCGACAGCCCTGTCTGGAAACACCATATATTTT
j_gene: TRBJ1-6; v_gene: TRBV27; d_gene: .; abundance: .; CDR3aa: CASSLFPGPLHF; CDR3nt: TGTGCCAGCAGTTTATTTCCCGGGCCCCTCCACTTT
j_gene: TRBJ2-7; v_gene: TRBV30; d_gene: TRBD1; abundance: .; CDR3aa: CAWTKIWTGVGEQYF; CDR3nt: TGTGCCTGGACCAAGATTTGGACAGGGGTGGGCGAGCAGTACTTC
j_gene: TRBJ2-1; v_gene: TRBV9; d_gene: .; abundance: .; CDR3aa: CASSATGFTYNEQFF; CDR3nt: TGTGCCAGCAGCGCTACAGGGTTCACCTACAATGAGCAGTTCTTC
j_gene: TRBJ2-5; v_gene: TRBV3-1/TRBV3-2; d_gene: .; abundance: .; CDR3aa: CASSQDEAGYQETQYF; CDR3nt: TGTGCCAGCAGCCAAGATGAGGCAGGGTACCAAGAGACCCAGTACTTC
j_gene: TRBJ2-5; v_gene: TRBV3-1/TRBV3-2; d_gene: TRBD1; abundance: .; CDR3aa: CASSQLQGTLETQYF; CDR3nt: TGTGCCAGCAGCCAGTTACAGGGGACACTGGAGACCCAGTACTTC
j_gene: TRBJ1-6; v_gene: TRBV28; d_gene: .; abundance: .; CDR3aa: CASTGSYNSPLHF; CDR3nt: TGTGCCAGCACGGGCTCCTATAATTCACCCCTCCACTTT
j_gene: TRBJ1-5; v_gene: TRBV29-1; d_gene: .; abundance: .; CDR3aa: CSVGDLGLQPQHF; CDR3nt: TGCAGCGTTGGAGACTTAGGACTGCAGCCCCAGCATTTT
j_gene: TRBJ2-5; v_gene: TRBV9; d_gene: .; abundance: .; CDR3aa: CASTPAVFQETQYF; CDR3nt: TGTGCCAGCACCCCCGCAGTGTTCCAAGAGACCCAGTACTTC
j_gene: TRBJ1-1; v_gene: TRBV5-1; d_gene: .; abundance: .; CDR3aa: CASSLGGTLNTEAFF; CDR3nt: TGCGCCAGCAGCTTGGGGGGGACACTGAACACTGAAGCTTTCTTT
j_gene: TRBJ1-1; v_gene: TRBV9; d_gene: .; abundance: .; CDR3aa: CASSVPGALEAFF; CDR3nt: TGTGCCAGCAGCGTTCCAGGGGCCCTAGAAGCTTTCTTT
j_gene: TRBJ2-2; v_gene: TRBV30; d_gene: .; abundance: .; CDR3aa: CAWSPDGVHGELFF; CDR3nt: TGTGCCTGGAGCCCCGACGGGGTTCACGGGGAGCTGTTTTTT
j_gene: TRBJ1-5; v_gene: TRBV28; d_gene: .; abundance: once; CDR3aa: CASSYRILHQPQHF; CDR3nt: TGTGCCAGCAGTTACAGGATATTACATCAGCCCCAGCATTTT
j_gene: TRBJ1-1; v_gene: TRBV6-5; d_gene: .; abundance: once; CDR3aa: CASSRPGSEAFF; CDR3nt: TGTGCCAGCAGTCGACCAGGGTCTGAAGCTTTCTTT
j_gene: TRBJ1-5; v_gene: TRBV6-1; d_gene: TRBD1; abundance: .; CDR3aa: CASSVSGGTGSGGQPQHF; CDR3nt: TGTGCCAGCAGTGTTAGTGGGGGGACAGGGTCCGGAGGTCAGCCCCAGCATTTT
j_gene: TRBJ2-5; v_gene: TRBV12-3/TRBV12-4; d_gene: .; abundance: .; CDR3aa: CASSSGLGETQYF; CDR3nt: TGTGCCAGCAGTTCAGGGCTAGGAGAGACCCAGTACTTC
j_gene: TRBJ2-1; v_gene: TRBV7-8; d_gene: .; abundance: .; CDR3aa: CASSYPGNEQFF; CDR3nt: TGTGCCAGCAGCTATCCAGGCAATGAGCAGTTCTTC
j_gene: TRBJ2-1; v_gene: TRBV7-9; d_gene: TRBD1; abundance: .; CDR3aa: CASRTNRGRINNEQFF; CDR3nt: TGTGCCAGCAGGACGAACAGGGGGCGCATCAACAATGAGCAGTTCTTC
j_gene: TRBJ2-1; v_gene: TRBV27; d_gene: TRBD2; abundance: .; CDR3aa: CASSPGRGYNEQFF; CDR3nt: TGTGCCAGCAGTCCGGGGAGGGGCTACAATGAGCAGTTCTTC
j_gene: TRBJ2-3; v_gene: TRBV2; d_gene: .; abundance: .; CDR3aa: CASSVGTVGVADTQYF; CDR3nt: TGTGCCAGCAGTGTGGGTACGGTCGGGGTCGCAGATACGCAGTATTTT
j_gene: TRBJ2-7; v_gene: TRBV6-6; d_gene: .; abundance: .; CDR3aa: CASRDGDRLFSYEQYF; CDR3nt: TGTGCCAGCAGAGACGGCGACAGGTTATTTTCCTACGAGCAGTACTTC
j_gene: TRBJ2-1; v_gene: TRBV30; d_gene: .; abundance: .; CDR3aa: CAWTLIGSGEQFF; CDR3nt: TGTGCCTGGACCCTGATCGGGAGTGGTGAGCAGTTCTTC
j_gene: TRBJ1-1; v_gene: TRBV9; d_gene: .; abundance: .; CDR3aa: CASSDPGSLNTEAFF; CDR3nt: TGTGCCAGCAGCGATCCGGGGTCGCTGAACACTGAAGCTTTCTTT
j_gene: TRBJ1-1; v_gene: TRBV11-2; d_gene: .; abundance: .; CDR3aa: CASSLVAGNTEAFF; CDR3nt: TGTGCCAGCAGCTTAGTCGCGGGTAACACTGAAGCTTTCTTT
j_gene: TRBJ1-3; v_gene: TRBV18; d_gene: .; abundance: .; CDR3aa: CASSPRRFPSDTIYF; CDR3nt: TGTGCCAGCTCACCAAGGCGGTTCCCGTCGGACACCATATATTTT
j_gene: TRBJ2-7; v_gene: TRBV2; d_gene: TRBD1; abundance: medium-sized; CDR3aa: CASEGTEVDEQYF; CDR3nt: TGTGCCAGCGAGGGGACAGAAGTCGACGAGCAGTACTTC
j_gene: TRBJ1-4; v_gene: TRBV9; d_gene: TRBD1; abundance: .; CDR3aa: CASSPPGQGIGEKLFF; CDR3nt: TGTGCCAGCAGCCCTCCGGGACAGGGCATCGGTGAAAAACTGTTTTTT
j_gene: TRBJ1-2; v_gene: TRBV28; d_gene: .; abundance: .; CDR3aa: CAISDRFYGYTF; CDR3nt: TGTGCCATCTCGGACAGATTCTATGGCTACACCTTC
j_gene: TRBJ1-4; v_gene: TRBV24-1; d_gene: TRBD1; abundance: .; CDR3aa: CATSDGQGGKEKLFF; CDR3nt: TGTGCCACCAGTGATGGTCAGGGGGGTAAGGAAAAACTGTTTTTT